What follows are 21 T cell receptor beta chains derived from one specimen sequenced in a study of OX40 agonist ivuxolimab in advanced cancers. TCRdb keeps only in-frame clones here, not all; method: immunoSEQ multiplex PCR. The sample yields about 14,000 clones, under 80% seen once. The input for sequencing was CD4+ or CD8+ T cells sorted from blood, taken in a trial of the OX40 agonist ivuxolimab. These receptors originate from an adult with an advanced solid tumor such as melanoma, head and neck, liver or kidney cancer.

V usage is TRBV19 and J usage is TRBJ1-3, with D hard to call. In germline, CDR1 is LNHDA, CDR2 SQIVND (reference sequence). The CDR3 runs 17 residues. V was pared by 11 bases and J by 0 bases, with 23 bases between. The CDR3 DNA reads TGTGCCGCGAGAGACCTTTGGGGAGATAACTCTGGAAACACCATATATTTT. Protein product: CAARDLWGDNSGNTIYF.

This sequence joins TRBV4-3 and TRBJ2-3; D may be TRBD2 (6 bases). The CDR3 consists of 16 residues. Trimming stripped 2 bases from V and 2 bases from J, with 14 bases between. In germline, CDR1 is LGHNA, CDR2 YSLEER. The CDR3: CASSQSLAGYTDTQYF. The CDR3 region has the DNA TGCGCCAGCAGCCAAAGTTTGGCGGGGTACACAGATACGCAGTATTTT.

The gene calls are TRBV7-9 and TRBJ2-1; D tentatively reads TRBD1 or TRBD2 (5 bases each). The CDR3 has 16 residues. Trimming shortened V by 5 bases and J by 1 base, and 15 bases separated the two germline ends. In germline, CDR1 is SEHNR, CDR2 FQNEAQ (reference sequence). In nucleotides, the CDR3 is TGTGCCAGCAGCACCGCGAGGGGTGCATCCTACAATGAGCAGTTCTTC. As protein: CASSTARGASYNEQFF.

This clone has more than one count but fewer than ten. This sequence joins TRBV27 and TRBJ2-7; 7 nucleotides align to TRBD1. Germline values: CDR1 MNHEY, CDR2 SMNVEV (reference sequence). The CDR3 extends over 13 amino acids. V lost 7 bases, J lost 5 bases, and 8 bases stayed unmatched. The DNA of the CDR3 is TGTGCCAGCACGACAGCGACAGGGAACGAGCAGTACTTC. Protein product: CASTTATGNEQYF.

The chain recombines TRBV7-2 with TRBJ2-3; 7 bases fit TRBD2. The CDR3 sequence is 16 residues long. With V trimmed by 3 bases and J by 3 bases, 9 bases remained unmatched. CDR1 SGHTA and CDR2 FQGNSA come from the germline V gene. In DNA form, the CDR3 reads TGTGCCAGCAGCTTGATTCCAGCGGGAACTACAGATACGCAGTATTTT. Translated: CASSLIPAGTTDTQYF.

The CDR3 nucleotides read TGTGCCAGCAGTGTTAGCGGGAGAACCAATGAGCAGTTCTTC. Protein: CASSVSGRTNEQFF. The J gene is TRBJ2-1, the V gene TRBV6-4; 9 positions agree with TRBD2. CDR3 size: 14 residues. In germline, CDR1 is MRHNA, CDR2 SNTAGT. With 4 bases clipped from V and 6 bases from J, the junction kept 4 bases outside the gene matches.

V usage is TRBV4-1 and J usage is TRBJ2-7, with TRBD1 as a possible D gene (6 bases). The CDR3 totals 15 residues. Per germline, CDR1 MGHRA and CDR2 YSYEKL. Trimming pared 3 bases from V and 4 bases from J, leaving 16 bases between. Here the CDR3 DNA reads TGCGCCAGCAGCCACAACCTCGAAGGGGGATACGAGCAGTACTTC. Amino acids: CASSHNLEGGYEQYF.

The chain is built from TRBV5-3 and TRBJ2-3; D unresolved. TRBV5-3 is treated as an ORF (open reading frame) with a function not yet certain. Trimming cost V 0 bases and J 8 bases, with 19 bases left between them. This CDR3 is built from 16 residues. Here the CDR3 reads CARSLVERALTGTQYF. In nucleotides, the CDR3 is TGTGCCAGAAGCTTGGTGGAAAGGGCCCTCACGGGTACGCAGTATTTT.

V and J are TRBV30 and TRBJ1-2; 7 positions match TRBD1. Germline lookup yields CDR1 GTSNPN and CDR2 SVGIG (reference sequence). The CDR3 runs 14 residues. The ends lost 8 bases at V and 2 bases at J; junction bases unmatched: 11. CDR3 bases: TGTGCCAATCGCCTAGGGACAGTGAACTATGGCTACACCTTC. This encodes CANRLGTVNYGYTF.

The gene calls are TRBV2 and TRBJ2-7; 13 bases line up with TRBD2. V shed 5 bases, J shed 4 bases, and the junction held 2 bases outside the gene matches. This CDR3 is 14 amino acids long. CDR1 and CDR2 (germline): SNHLY, FYNNEI. CDR3 bases: TGTGCCAGCAGTACGACTAGCGGGAGGTACGAGCAGTACTTC. It specifies CASSTTSGRYEQYF.

This rearrangement joins TRBV30 to TRBJ2-4, with no clear D. The CDR3 loop spans 12 amino acids. Germline V gene sequence: CDR1 GTSNPN, CDR2 SVGIG (reference sequence). Trimming pared 8 bases from V and 0 bases from J, leaving 8 bases between. CDR3 in DNA: TGTGCCGTCAGGACAGCCAAAAACATTCAGTACTTC. Translated: CAVRTAKNIQYF. Filled out from reference TRBV30 and TRBJ2-4, the complete variable domain reads SQTIHQWPATLVQPVGSPLSLECTVEGTSNPNLYWYRQAAGRGLQLLFYSVGIGQISSEVPQNLSASRPQDRQFILSSKKLLLSDSGFYLCAVRTAKNIQYFGAGTRLSVL.

The chain has TRBV4-2 and TRBJ2-7; D not resolved. The CDR3 is 13 amino acids. The V gene lost 3 bases and the J gene lost 7 bases, with 13 bases spanning the gap. Germline V gives CDR1 LGHNA, CDR2 YNFKEQ. The CDR3 bases are TGTGCCAGCAGCCAGGTTTTGACCGGGGAGCAGTACTTC. Protein product: CASSQVLTGEQYF.

The chain recombines TRBV5-4 with TRBJ2-2; D ambiguous. The CDR3 totals 14 residues. CDR1 and CDR2 (germline): SGHNT, YYREEE (reference sequence). V was shortened by 4 bases and J by 0 bases, with 7 bases between the two germline ends. As DNA, the CDR3 is TGTGCCAGCAGCCTACCAGCGAACACCGGGGAGCTGTTTTTT. This translates into CASSLPANTGELFF.

This clone was counted a few times. This chain uses TRBV2 with TRBJ2-3; the D is unclear. The germline CDR1 and CDR2 sequences are SNHLY and FYNNEI. Trimming shortened V by 7 bases and J by 1 base, and 9 bases separated the two germline ends. This CDR3 contains 13 residues. CDR3 protein: CASTRYGTDTQYF. The CDR3 DNA reads as TGTGCCAGCACTAGGTACGGCACAGATACGCAGTATTTT.

This chain joins TRBV15 and TRBJ2-1, with unresolved D. The germline gives CDR1 LNHNV, CDR2 YYDKDF (reference sequence). Deletions cut 4 bases from V and 3 bases from J, with 13 bases between. The CDR3 covers 15 residues. CDR3 amino acids: CATSKDSQVYNEQFF. Here the CDR3 DNA reads TGTGCCACCAGCAAAGACTCACAAGTCTACAATGAGCAGTTCTTC.

This clone qualifies as medium-sized. The chain couples TRBV30 to TRBJ1-1, with D hard to call. Germline lookup yields CDR1 GTSNPN and CDR2 SVGIG (reference sequence). The CDR3 is 14 residues long. V was clipped by 0 bases and J by 1 base, with 9 bases between them. Here the CDR3 reads CAWSVGHQNTEAFF. In DNA, the CDR3 is TGTGCCTGGAGTGTGGGCCACCAGAACACTGAAGCTTTCTTT.

V gene TRBV4-1 combines with J gene TRBJ2-5; D not resolved. The J call is uncertain, as TRBJ2-7 better fits the DNA end. Germline V lookup: CDR1 MGHRA, CDR2 YSYEKL. This CDR3 comprises 13 residues. The DNA for the CDR3 is TGCGCCAGCAGCCAAGATCTCCCTGACGAGCAGTACTTC. It is translated as CASSQDLPDEQYF.

The chain recombines TRBV7-6 with TRBJ2-1; 9 nucleotides line up with TRBD2. Per the germline V gene, CDR1 is SGHVS and CDR2 is FNYEAQ. This CDR3 region has 13 residues. The J segment lost 6 bases and the V segment lost 7 bases, leaving 4 bases of the junction unmatched. This CDR3 is CASKAGGGNEQFF. DNA for the CDR3: TGTGCCAGCAAAGCGGGGGGAGGCAATGAGCAGTTCTTC. The variable domain in full, with the rest retrieved from reference TRBV7-6 and TRBJ2-1, is GAGVSQSPRYKVTKRGQDVALRCDPISGHVSLYWYRQALGQGPEFLTYFNYEAQQDKSGLPNDRFSAERPEGSISTLTIQRTEQRDSAMYRCASKAGGGNEQFFGPGTRLTVL.

Only a few counts were recorded for this clone. The gene calls are TRBV14 and TRBJ2-7; weak D call: TRBD2 (7 bases). CDR3 length equals 20 residues. V was pared by 4 bases and J by 0 bases, with 28 bases between. CDR1 SGHDN and CDR2 FVKESK come from the germline V gene. The CDR3 sequence: CASSPGGTSGTSRGSYEQYF. CDR3 nucleotides: TGTGCCAGCAGCCCGGGGGGCACCAGCGGGACCTCTCGAGGCTCCTACGAGCAGTACTTC.

This chain links TRBV4-1 with TRBJ1-2; 12 nucleotides align to TRBD1. Germline CDR1 is MGHRA and CDR2 is YSYEKL. The CDR3 consists of 17 residues. The V and J ends lost 0 bases and 8 bases, in that order; junction bases with no gene match: 10. The CDR3 reads CASSQDGTGGAGIGYTF. The DNA for the CDR3 is TGCGCCAGCAGCCAAGATGGGACAGGGGGCGCCGGAATCGGCTACACCTTC.

On this clone itself: An end of the junction differs from the germline gene, which may be a read error. The rearrangement joins TRBV28 to TRBJ2-5; D unresolved. The V gene's germline CDR1 is MDHEN and CDR2 SYDVKM. The CDR3 spans 12 residues. DNA for the CDR3: TGTGCCAGCAGTTTGGACCATGAGACCCAGTACTTC. This gives the protein CASSLDHETQYF.